This T cell receptor beta chain originates from a study of T cells in Graves' hyperthyroidism and ophthalmopathy. Study-level findings and limits: For ophthalmopathy, model prediction preceded onset by a median about 6.4 months.

Hyperthyroidism patients were newly diagnosed, had disease duration under 2 months, and were aged 18 to 65 years. The study left out patients who had uncontrolled infection, other autoimmune disease, pregnancy or lactation. A remark on this clonotype: Its antigen is not known.

TCR beta CDR3 sequences were amplified from RNA transcripts. The HTBI primer set served for first-round RT-PCR of the TCR CDR3. MiXCR was run by TCRdb on the multiplex PCR reads, yielding one entry per CDR3 protein. Among hundreds of thousands of distinct CDR3 sequences listed, 46% were seen once. V lost 5 bases to trimming and J lost 6 bases; unmatched junction nucleotides: 8. Germline assignment: CDR1 SGHVS and CDR2 FQNEAQ. This CDR3 is 14 amino acids long. This rearrangement joins TRBV7-8 to TRBJ2-3; 7 bases are shared with TRBD1. The TCR sequence derives from a woman aged 18-30 years with Graves' hyperthyroidism. Sequencing used peripheral blood or thyroid tissue (not recorded which). The CDR3 nucleotides are TGTGCCAGCAGCCAGGGGACAGTGGTGGATACGCAGTATTTT. Translation: CASSQGTVVDTQYF.